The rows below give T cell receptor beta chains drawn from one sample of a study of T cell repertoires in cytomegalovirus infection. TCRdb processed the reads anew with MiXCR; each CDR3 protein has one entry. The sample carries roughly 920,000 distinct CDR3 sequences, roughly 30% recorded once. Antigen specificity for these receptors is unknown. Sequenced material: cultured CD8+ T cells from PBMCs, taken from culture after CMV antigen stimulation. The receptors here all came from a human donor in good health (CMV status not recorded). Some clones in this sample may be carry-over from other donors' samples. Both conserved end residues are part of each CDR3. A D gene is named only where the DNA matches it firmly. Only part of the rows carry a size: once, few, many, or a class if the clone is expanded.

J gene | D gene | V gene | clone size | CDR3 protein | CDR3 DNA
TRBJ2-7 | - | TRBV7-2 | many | CASSLGSLASYEQYF | TGTGCCAGCAGCTTGGGGTCCCTAGCTTCCTACGAGCAGTACTTC
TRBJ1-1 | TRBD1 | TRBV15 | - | CATSRAPTGSEAFF | TGTGCCACCAGCAGAGCCCCGACAGGGTCAGAAGCTTTCTTT
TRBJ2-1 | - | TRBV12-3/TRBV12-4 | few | CASSIYRSEQFF | TGTGCCAGCAGTATTTACAGGTCTGAGCAGTTCTTC
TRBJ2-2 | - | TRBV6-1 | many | CASSEERRGTGELFF | TGTGCCAGCAGTGAAGAGAGAAGGGGGACCGGGGAGCTGTTTTTT
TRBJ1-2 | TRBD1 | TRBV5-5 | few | CASSGDRGFDYGYTF | TGTGCCAGCAGCGGGGACAGGGGGTTTGACTATGGCTACACCTTC
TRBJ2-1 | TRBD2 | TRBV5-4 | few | CASSLEPSGGANEQFF | TGTGCCAGCAGCTTGGAACCTAGCGGGGGGGCAAATGAGCAGTTCTTC
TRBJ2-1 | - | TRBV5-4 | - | CASSWGQGIEQFF | TGTGCCAGCAGCTGGGGGCAAGGTATAGAGCAGTTCTTC
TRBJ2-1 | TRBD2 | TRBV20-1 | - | CSARVSGGLSYNEQFF | TGCAGTGCTAGAGTTAGCGGGGGCCTCTCCTACAATGAGCAGTTCTTC
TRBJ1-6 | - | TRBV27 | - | CASSLRLVGSPLHF | TGTGCCAGCAGCCTTAGGTTGGTGGGTTCACCCCTCCACTTT
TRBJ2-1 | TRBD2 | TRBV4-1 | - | CASSQALAGGPRFF | TGCGCCAGCAGCCAAGCATTAGCGGGGGGGCCGAGGTTCTTC
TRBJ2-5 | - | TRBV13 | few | CASSSTRLPETQYF | TGTGCCAGCAGCTCAACTCGTTTACCAGAGACCCAGTACTTC
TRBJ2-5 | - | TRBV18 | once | CASSTWDAIGETQYF | TGTGCCAGCTCAACTTGGGACGCAATCGGGGAGACCCAGTACTTC
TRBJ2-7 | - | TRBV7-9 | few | CASSVAWVSYEQYF | TGTGCCAGCAGCGTCGCGTGGGTCTCCTACGAGCAGTACTTC
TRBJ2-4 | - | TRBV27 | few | CASSLRGFLAKNIQYF | TGTGCCAGCAGCCTTAGGGGCTTCTTAGCCAAAAACATTCAGTACTTC
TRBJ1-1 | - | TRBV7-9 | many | CASSPLKGNTEAFF | TGTGCCAGCAGCCCCCTTAAGGGGAACACTGAAGCTTTCTTT
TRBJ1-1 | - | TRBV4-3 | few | CASSHHRERDAEAFF | TGCGCCAGCAGCCACCACAGGGAGCGAGACGCTGAAGCTTTCTTT
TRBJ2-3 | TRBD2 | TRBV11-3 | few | CASSPGLAGVTSTDTQYF | TGTGCCAGCAGCCCGGGACTAGCGGGGGTCACAAGCACAGATACGCAGTATTTT
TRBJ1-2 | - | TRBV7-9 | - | CASSLALDRINYGYTF | TGTGCCAGCAGCTTAGCGTTGGACAGAATAAACTATGGCTACACCTTC
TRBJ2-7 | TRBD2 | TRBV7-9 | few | CASSFSGGHYEQYF | TGTGCCAGCAGCTTTAGCGGGGGCCATTACGAGCAGTACTTC
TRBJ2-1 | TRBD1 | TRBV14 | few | CASSPLGGQAYNEQFF | TGTGCCAGCAGCCCCTTGGGGGGACAGGCCTACAATGAGCAGTTCTTC
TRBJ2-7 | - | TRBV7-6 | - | CASSSTLSGSYEQYF | TGTGCCAGCAGCTCCACCTTGTCAGGGTCCTACGAGCAGTACTTC
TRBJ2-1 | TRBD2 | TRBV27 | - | CASSFSSGGNNEQFF | TGTGCCAGCAGTTTCTCTAGCGGGGGGAACAATGAGCAGTTCTTC
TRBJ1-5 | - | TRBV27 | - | CASSLGWGVQPQHF | TGTGCCAGCAGTTTAGGTTGGGGGGTTCAGCCCCAGCATTTT
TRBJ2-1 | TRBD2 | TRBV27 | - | CATGGLVWNEQFF | TGTGCCACCGGGGGACTAGTATGGAATGAGCAGTTCTTC
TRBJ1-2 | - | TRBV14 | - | CASSQVPGREKGYTF | TGTGCCAGCAGCCAAGTCCCAGGGAGGGAGAAAGGCTACACCTTC
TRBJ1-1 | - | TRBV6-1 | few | CASSVSLQGRRTEAFF | TGTGCCAGCAGTGTGAGTTTACAGGGAAGGCGAACTGAAGCTTTCTTT
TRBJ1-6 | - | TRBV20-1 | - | CSARDLYSPLHF | TGCAGTGCTCGGGACCTTTATTCACCCCTCCACTTT
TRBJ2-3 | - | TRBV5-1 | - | CASRPRPDSTADTQYF | TGCGCCAGCAGACCCCGCCCGGACTCGACCGCAGATACGCAGTATTTT
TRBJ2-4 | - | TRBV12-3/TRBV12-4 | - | CATARGAKNIQYF | TGTGCCACCGCCCGGGGGGCCAAAAACATTCAGTACTTC
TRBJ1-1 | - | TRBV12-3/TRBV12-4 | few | CASSSSQGRNTEAFF | -
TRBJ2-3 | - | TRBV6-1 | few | CASSTPGPSTDTQYF | TGTGCCAGCAGTACACCGGGACCCAGCACAGATACGCAGTATTTT
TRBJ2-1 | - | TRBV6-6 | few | CANSDLGSHNEQFF | TGTGCCAACAGTGATCTGGGAAGCCACAATGAGCAGTTCTTC
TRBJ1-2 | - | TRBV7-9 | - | CASSLGPGAKEYGYTF | TGTGCCAGCAGCTTAGGCCCAGGGGCCAAAGAATATGGCTACACCTTC
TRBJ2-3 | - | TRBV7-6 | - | CASILTGSNTDTQYF | TGTGCCAGCATCCTGACCGGGAGTAACACAGATACGCAGTATTTT
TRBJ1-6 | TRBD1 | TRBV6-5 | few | CASSPQQGELYNSPLHF | TGTGCCAGCAGTCCTCAACAGGGGGAGCTTTATAATTCACCCCTCCACTTT
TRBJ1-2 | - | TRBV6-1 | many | CASNHAGTDLYGYTF | TGTGCCAGCAACCACGCCGGGACGGACCTCTATGGCTACACCTTC
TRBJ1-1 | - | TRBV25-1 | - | CASITGTNLLNAEAFF | TGTGCCAGCATCACCGGGACAAACCTTTTGAACGCTGAAGCTTTCTTT
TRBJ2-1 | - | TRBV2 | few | CASPRPGAERSGFF | TGTGCCAGCCCCCGACCAGGGGCGGAACGGTCAGGGTTCTTC
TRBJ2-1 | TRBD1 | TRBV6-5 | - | CASSPTRQGAYNEQFF | TGTGCCAGCAGCCCCACGAGACAGGGGGCTTACAATGAGCAGTTCTTC
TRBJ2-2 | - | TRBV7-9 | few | CASSHALLELFF | TGTGCCAGCAGCCATGCCCTTTTGGAACTGTTTTTT
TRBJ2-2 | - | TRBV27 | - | CASSFDSGHTGELFF | TGTGCCAGCAGTTTCGATAGCGGACACACCGGGGAGCTGTTTTTT
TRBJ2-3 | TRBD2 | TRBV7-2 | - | CASSPGLVQDDTDTQYF | TGTGCCAGCAGCCCGGGACTAGTTCAGGATGACACAGATACGCAGTATTTT
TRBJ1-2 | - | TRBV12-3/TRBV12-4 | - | CASTPWVGHGDGYTF | TGTGCCAGCACCCCTTGGGTTGGACATGGCGATGGCTACACCTTC
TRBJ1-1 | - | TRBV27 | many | CASGLGTEAFF | TGTGCCAGCGGCCTGGGAACTGAAGCTTTCTTT
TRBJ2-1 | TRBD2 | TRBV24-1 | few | CATSDSGVHNEQFF | TGTGCCACCAGTGATAGCGGGGTCCACAATGAGCAGTTCTTC
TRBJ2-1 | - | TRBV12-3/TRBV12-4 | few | CASRLSDYNEQFF | TGTGCCAGCAGGTTGTCCGATTACAATGAGCAGTTCTTC
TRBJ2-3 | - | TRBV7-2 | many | CASSLAETLYTDTQYF | TGTGCCAGCAGCTTAGCGGAAACTCTTTACACAGATACGCAGTATTTT
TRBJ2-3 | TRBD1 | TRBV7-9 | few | CASSFPTGADTQYF | TGTGCCAGCAGCTTTCCGACAGGGGCAGATACGCAGTATTTT
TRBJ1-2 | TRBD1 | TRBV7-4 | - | CASSLPGQGANYGYTF | TGTGCCAGCAGCCTACCGGGACAGGGAGCTAACTATGGCTACACCTTC
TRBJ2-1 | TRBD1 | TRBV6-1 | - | CASSEPRTGDPNRNEQFF | TGTGCCAGCAGTGAACCTCGGACAGGGGATCCCAATCGGAATGAGCAGTTCTTC
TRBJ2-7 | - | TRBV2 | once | CASIGPFYEQYF | TGTGCCAGCATCGGACCATTTTACGAGCAGTACTTC
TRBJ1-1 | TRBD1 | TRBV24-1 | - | CATSDYTSEARGPKWLTEAFF | TGTGCCACCAGTGATTACACCTCTGAGGCCAGGGGGCCTAAGTGGCTCACTGAAGCTTTCTTT
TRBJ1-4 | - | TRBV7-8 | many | CASSLWATGNEKLFF | TGTGCCAGCAGCTTATGGGCTACAGGCAATGAAAAACTGTTTTTT